This T cell receptor (beta chain) was sequenced for a study of identical twins. Study outcomes and limitations: A cross-sectional statistical analysis, not follow-up of the same donors, supported the conclusions. Out-of-frame TCR alpha sharing in monozygotic twins exceeded recombination model predictions. Reduced insertions were recorded for abundant cord blood beta clonotypes, with no such pattern in memory repertoires.

At least ten counts were recorded for this clonotype. Its antigen remains unidentified. Trimming removed 7 bases at V and 7 bases at J, with 11 bases between. The CDR3 contains 11 residues. Germline V gene sequence: CDR1 SEHNR, CDR2 FQNEAQ (reference sequence). Using its own MiXCR run on the 5' RACE reads, TCRdb lists one record per CDR3 protein. The sample lists about 100,000 distinct CDR3 sequences; 4.5% to 6.5% were seen once. The rearrangement joins TRBV7-9 to TRBJ2-7, with D unresolved. Sequencing was carried out using memory T cells sorted from blood. This sequence was found in a woman in her forties or fifties in good health. CDR3 residues: CASTIDKEQYV. The CDR3 DNA sequence: TGTGCCAGCACTATAGACAAGGAGCAGTACGTC.